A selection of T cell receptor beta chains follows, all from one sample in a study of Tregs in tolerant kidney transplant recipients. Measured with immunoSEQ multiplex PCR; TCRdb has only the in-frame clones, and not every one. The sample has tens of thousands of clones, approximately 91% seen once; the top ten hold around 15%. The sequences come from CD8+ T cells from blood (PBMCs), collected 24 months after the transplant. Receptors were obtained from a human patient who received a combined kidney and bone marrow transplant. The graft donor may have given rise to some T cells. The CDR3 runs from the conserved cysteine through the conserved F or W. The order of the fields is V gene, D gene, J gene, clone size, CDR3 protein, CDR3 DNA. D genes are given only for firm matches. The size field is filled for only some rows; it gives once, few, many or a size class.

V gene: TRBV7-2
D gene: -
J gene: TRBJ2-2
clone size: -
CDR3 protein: CASRGPGELFF
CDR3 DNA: TGTGCCAGCAGGGGGCCCGGGGAGCTGTTTTTT

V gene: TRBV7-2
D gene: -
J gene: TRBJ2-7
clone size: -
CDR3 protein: CASRPAGFSYEQYF
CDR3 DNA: TGTGCCAGCAGACCGGCAGGTTTCTCCTACGAGCAGTACTTC

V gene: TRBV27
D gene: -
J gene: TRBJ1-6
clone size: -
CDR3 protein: CASSLNSYNSPLHF
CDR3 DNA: TGTGCCAGCAGTTTAAACAGTTACAATTCACCCCTCCACTTT

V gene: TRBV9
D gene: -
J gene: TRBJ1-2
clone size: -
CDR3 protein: CASSDQGGGYTF
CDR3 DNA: TGTGCCAGCAGCGATCAGGGAGGGGGCTACACCTTC

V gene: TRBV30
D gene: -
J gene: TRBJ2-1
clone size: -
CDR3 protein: CAWSEGLYNEQFF
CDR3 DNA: TGTGCCTGGAGTGAGGGGCTCTACAATGAGCAGTTCTTC

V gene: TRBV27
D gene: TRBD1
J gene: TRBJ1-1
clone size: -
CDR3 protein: CASSLGTGNTEAFF
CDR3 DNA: TGTGCCAGCAGTTTAGGGACAGGGAACACTGAAGCTTTCTTT

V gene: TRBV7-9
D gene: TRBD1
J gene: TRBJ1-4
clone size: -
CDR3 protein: CASRLGQAATNEKLFF
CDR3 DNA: TGTGCCAGCAGGTTAGGACAGGCCGCAACTAATGAAAAACTGTTTTTT

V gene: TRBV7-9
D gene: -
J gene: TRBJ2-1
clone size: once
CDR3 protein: CASSLVWSDEQFF
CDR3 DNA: TGTGCCAGCAGCTTAGTTTGGTCGGATGAGCAGTTCTTC

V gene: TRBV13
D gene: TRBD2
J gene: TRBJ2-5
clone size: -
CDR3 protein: CASSGPTSGGASSGETQYF
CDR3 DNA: TGTGCCAGCAGCGGCCCAACTAGCGGGGGGGCCTCAAGTGGCGAGACCCAGTACTTC

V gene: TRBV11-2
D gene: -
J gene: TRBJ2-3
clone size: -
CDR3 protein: CASSLERSALGTDTQYF
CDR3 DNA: TGTGCCAGCAGCTTAGAACGAAGCGCTCTGGGCACAGATACGCAGTATTTT

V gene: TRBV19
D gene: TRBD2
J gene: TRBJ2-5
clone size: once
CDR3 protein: CASGLAGGMETQYF
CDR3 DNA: TGTGCCAGCGGACTAGCGGGGGGGATGGAGACCCAGTACTTC

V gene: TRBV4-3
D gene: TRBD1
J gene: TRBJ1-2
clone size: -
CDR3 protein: CASSQELPTGNYGYTF
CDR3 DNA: TGCGCCAGCAGCCAAGAACTCCCGACAGGGAACTATGGCTACACCTTC

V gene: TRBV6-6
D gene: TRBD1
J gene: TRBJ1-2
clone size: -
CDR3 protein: CASSYNQGDGYTF
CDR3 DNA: TGTGCCAGCAGTTACAATCAGGGGGATGGCTACACCTTC

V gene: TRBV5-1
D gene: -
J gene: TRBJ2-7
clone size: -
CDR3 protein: CASAVETRTYEQYF
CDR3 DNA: TGCGCCAGCGCCGTAGAAACTAGAACCTACGAGCAGTACTTC

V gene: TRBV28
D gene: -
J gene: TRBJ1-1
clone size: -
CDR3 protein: CASSFGGAGTEAFF
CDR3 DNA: TGTGCCAGCAGTTTTGGGGGGGCGGGTACTGAAGCTTTCTTT

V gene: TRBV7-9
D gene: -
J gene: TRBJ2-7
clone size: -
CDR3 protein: CASSFNSVNEQYF
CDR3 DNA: TGTGCCAGCAGCTTTAATAGCGTTAACGAGCAGTACTTC

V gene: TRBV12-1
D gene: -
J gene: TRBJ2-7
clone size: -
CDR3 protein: CASSSRGRFLIYEQYF
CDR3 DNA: TGTGCCAGCAGCTCCCGGGGGAGGTTCCTTATTTACGAGCAGTACTTC

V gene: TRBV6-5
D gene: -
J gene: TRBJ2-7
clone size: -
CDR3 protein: CASSLALPFYEQYF
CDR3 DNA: TGTGCCAGCAGTTTAGCGCTCCCCTTCTACGAGCAGTACTTC

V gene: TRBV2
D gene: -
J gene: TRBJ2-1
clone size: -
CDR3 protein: CASTQLVANEQFF
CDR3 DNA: TGTGCCAGCACTCAACTAGTTGCCAATGAGCAGTTCTTC

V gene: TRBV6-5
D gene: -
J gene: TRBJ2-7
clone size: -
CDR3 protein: CASSYSRGYEQYF
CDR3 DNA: TGTGCCAGCAGTTACTCGAGAGGCTACGAGCAGTACTTC

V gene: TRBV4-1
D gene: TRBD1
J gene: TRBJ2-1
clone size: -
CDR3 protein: CASSQTTGGIDNEQFF
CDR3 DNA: TGCGCCAGCAGCCAGACGACAGGGGGCATCGACAATGAGCAGTTCTTC

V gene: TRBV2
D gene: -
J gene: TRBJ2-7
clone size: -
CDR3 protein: CASSGERLPSSYEQYF
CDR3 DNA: TGTGCCAGCAGTGGGGAGAGGTTACCCAGCTCCTACGAGCAGTACTTC

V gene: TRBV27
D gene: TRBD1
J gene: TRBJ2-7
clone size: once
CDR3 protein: CASSLSAGTGDYEQYF
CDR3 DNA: TGTGCCAGCAGTTTATCGGCCGGGACAGGGGATTACGAGCAGTACTTC